The 15 T cell receptor beta chains below all came from one sample that was sequenced in a study of blood T cell repertoires in COVID-19. This table comes from immunoSEQ multiplex PCR, and its TCRdb copy is limited to in-frame clones, with some not included. This sample has 250,000 to 300,000 clones; 90% to 95% occur once, and the top ten carry 2% to 2.5%. Sequenced input: peripheral blood. These receptors were collected from a woman aged 25-40 years with COVID-19, enrolled during active disease.

The chain employs TRBV2 and TRBJ2-6; D ambiguous. CDR1 and CDR2 (germline): SNHLY, FYNNEI. Trimming shortened V by 8 bases and J by 0 bases, and 8 bases separated the two germline ends. CDR3 length: 14 residues. The CDR3 sequence: CASLLVSGANVLTF. In DNA, the CDR3 is TGTGCCAGCCTCTTAGTCTCTGGGGCCAACGTCCTGACTTTC.

The rearrangement uses TRBV11-2 and TRBJ1-1, with 9 bases identical to TRBD1. Trimming at V came to 10 bases and at J to 4 bases, leaving 4 bases not matched to a gene. This CDR3 is built from 12 residues. From germline, CDR1 is SGHAT and CDR2 FQNNGV. The CDR3 nucleotides are TGTGCCACCTCGACAGGGGGCACTGAAGCTTTCTTT. Translating it yields CATSTGGTEAFF.

The chain couples TRBV5-1 to TRBJ2-1; D might be TRBD2 (6 bases). The V gene lost 7 bases and the J gene lost 4 bases, with 18 bases spanning the gap. The germline CDR1 and CDR2 sequences are SGHRS and YFSETQ. This CDR3 is 15 amino acids long. CDR3 sequence: CASGRRVSGYNEQFF. In nucleotides, the CDR3 is TGCGCCAGCGGGAGGCGGGTATCAGGGTACAATGAGCAGTTCTTC.

This clone appeared a single time. This sequence joins TRBV3-1 (or the pseudogene TRBV3-2) and TRBJ2-2; TRBD2 aligns across 7 bases. J was trimmed by 4 bases and V by 2 bases; bases with no gene match: 10. CDR3 length: 17 amino acids. The germline V gene has CDR1 LGHDT and CDR2 YNNKEL (reference sequence). As DNA, the CDR3 is TGTGCCAGCAGCCAACCAGCGGGAAGGGATTTCACCGGGGAGCTGTTTTTT. Translated: CASSQPAGRDFTGELFF.

This chain uses TRBV5-1 with TRBJ2-1; 7 bases map to TRBD2. After removal of 0 bases from V and 6 bases from J, the junction contained 6 bases not matched to a gene. This CDR3 is 15 amino acids long. In germline, CDR1 is SGHRS, CDR2 YFSETQ. Written as DNA, the CDR3 is TGCGCCAGCAGCTTGGGGGCGGGAGAAATCAATGAGCAGTTCTTC. Its translation: CASSLGAGEINEQFF.

V is TRBV29-1 and J is TRBJ2-3; a weak D match, TRBD2 (6 bases). With 3 bases removed from V and 6 bases from J, the gap between germline ends came to 37 bases. This CDR3 comprises 21 residues. Germline V gene data show CDR1 as SQVTM and CDR2 as ANQGSEA. The chain's CDR3 is CSVEERAPTSDYPRVRDTQYF. CDR3 DNA: TGCAGCGTTGAGGAGCGGGCGCCAACTTCAGACTACCCTCGAGTGAGGGATACGCAGTATTTT.

The genes are TRBV27 and TRBJ1-2; 7 positions match TRBD1. The V gene's germline CDR1 is MNHEY and CDR2 SMNVEV (reference sequence). The CDR3 length is 15 residues. V shed 6 bases and J 6 bases; nucleotides not matched to a gene: 13. The chain's CDR3 is CASRLLDREVNGYTF. The CDR3 DNA reads TGTGCCAGCAGGCTACTTGACAGGGAAGTGAATGGCTACACCTTC.

The J gene is TRBJ2-7, the V gene TRBV7-8; TRBD2 matches 10 bases. Germline V gene sequence: CDR1 SGHVS, CDR2 FQNEAQ. CDR3 length: 15 residues. J gave up 4 bases and V 1 base, and 4 bases lay outside the gene matches. The DNA for the CDR3 is TGTGCCAGCAGCTTAGGGACTAGCGGAGGTTACGAGCAGTACTTC. This codes for CASSLGTSGGYEQYF.

The chain employs TRBV29-1 and TRBJ2-1, with 9 bases fitting TRBD1. This CDR3 is 17 amino acids long. V dropped 2 bases and J dropped 10; count of bases not matched to a gene: 18. The germline gives CDR1 SQVTM, CDR2 ANQGSEA. DNA of the CDR3: TGCAGCGTTGAAAGAAGGTCATCAGGGACAGGGTTAGGGGAGCAGTTCTTC. This encodes CSVERRSSGTGLGEQFF.

The V gene is TRBV7-3, the J gene TRBJ2-1; 9 bases are a match to TRBD1. Germline assignment: CDR1 SGHTA and CDR2 FQGTGA. The CDR3 consists of 12 residues. V lost 5 bases, J lost 15 bases, and 8 bases stayed unmatched. DNA for the CDR3: TGTGCCAGCAGCCCGGGGACAGGGAGTCCGTTCTTC. This encodes CASSPGTGSPFF.

This clone came up a few times. This chain uses TRBV18 with TRBJ1-1; D ambiguous. The CDR3 spans 16 residues. The V end lost 2 bases, the J end lost 5 bases, and 18 bases lay between the germline ends. The V gene's germline CDR1 is KGHSH and CDR2 LQKENI. CDR3 nucleotide sequence: TGTGCCAGCTCACCAAAGGATCAGGTTTTTTATACTGAAGCTTTCTTT. It specifies CASSPKDQVFYTEAFF.

The chain uses TRBV12-3 or TRBV12-4 and TRBJ1-5; D gene unclear. The CDR3 extends over 13 amino acids. Between the trimmed V and J ends, which lost 7 bases and 0 bases, there was a span of 7 bases. CDR3 in amino acids: CASKQNSNQPQHF. The DNA of the CDR3 is TGTGCCAGCAAACAAAATAGCAATCAGCCCCAGCATTTT.

The chain recombines TRBV29-1 with TRBJ2-1; possibly TRBD1 for D (5 bases). The CDR3 covers 14 residues. Germline loops: CDR1 SQVTM, CDR2 ANQGSEA. Trimming pared 4 bases from V and 7 bases from J, leaving 17 bases between. DNA of the CDR3: TGCAGCGTTGCTAAAGGGGCCGCTGTTAATGAGCAGTTCTTC. Encoded protein: CSVAKGAAVNEQFF.

The chain joins TRBV19 to TRBJ1-5; unclear D gene. This CDR3 has 13 residues. Germline CDR1 LNHDA, CDR2 SQIVND (reference sequence). V lost 5 bases to trimming and J lost 4 bases, with 9 bases between them. CDR3 loop: CASSGQDNQPQHF. CDR3 nucleotide sequence: TGTGCCAGTAGTGGGCAGGATAATCAGCCCCAGCATTTT.

About this clone itself: Other DNA sequences in the sample encode the same CDR3. This chain joins TRBV19 and TRBJ1-6, with unresolved D. The CDR3 covers 14 residues. CDR1 LNHDA and CDR2 SQIVND come from the germline V gene (reference sequence). V was shortened by 0 bases and J by 7 bases, with 7 bases between the two germline ends. The chain's CDR3 is CASSIEGDNSPLHF. Written as DNA, the CDR3 is TGTGCCAGTAGTATAGAAGGAGACAATTCACCCCTCCACTTT.